The 24 T cell receptor beta chains in this list originate from one sample, sequenced in a study of CD8+CD57+ T cells in acquired aplastic anemia. Genomic DNA templated the TCR beta VDJ and CDR3 profiling. TCRdb re-called the reads through MiXCR, storing one row per CDR3 protein. The sample carries approximately 250,000 distinct CDR3 sequences, approximately 82% recorded once. Sequencing was done on patients that had shown CD8+CD57+ cell expansion by flow cytometry. The specimen was sorted CD4+, CD8+, or CD8+CD57+ T cells (not recorded which) from PBMCs. The receptors were gathered from a human donor with aplastic anemia.

This chain connects TRBV11-1 to TRBJ2-7; TRBD2 matches at 7 bases. V trimming: 3 bases; J trimming: 7 bases; junction bases outside the gene matches: 9. The CDR3 is 14 amino acids. Germline CDR1 SGHAT, CDR2 FQDESV (reference sequence). CDR3: CASSFTSAMREQYV. In DNA form, the CDR3 reads TGTGCCAGCAGCTTTACTAGCGCAATGAGGGAGCAGTACGTC.

This clonotype was recorded once. The rearrangement joins TRBV20-1 to TRBJ2-7; maybe TRBD1 (5 bases). Deletions cut 3 bases from V and 4 bases from J, with 13 bases between. CDR3 length: 13 residues. In germline, CDR1 is DFQATT, CDR2 SNEGSKA (reference sequence). CDR3 in DNA: TGCAGTGCTAGCCCAGGGTCAACATACGAGCAGTACTTC. Translating it yields CSASPGSTYEQYF.

The J gene is TRBJ1-1, the V gene TRBV9, with D unclear. The CDR3 contains 15 residues. The germline V gene encodes CDR1 SGDLS and CDR2 YYNGEE. V lost 0 bases to trimming and J lost 12 bases, with 21 bases between them. CDR3 nucleotide sequence: TGTGCCAGCAGCGTAGGCGGGAGGGCCTACAATGAGCCTTTCTTT. Protein sequence: CASSVGGRAYNEPFF.

As concerns this clonotype: The final CDR3 position lacks the conserved phenylalanine or tryptophan, pointing to a likely read error. Because the CDR3's place on the DNA is in doubt, the DNA is left out and the CDR3 is given as listed by TCRdb. The chain employs TRBV2 and TRBJ2-1; TRBD1 is the table's D call, not checked against the DNA. A total of 16 residues make up the CDR3, ends included. CDR1 is SNHLY, CDR2 FYNNEI, per germline. CDR3 in amino acids: CASGHGGADTQYFHPG.

V is TRBV11-3 and J is TRBJ2-7, with D tentatively TRBD1 (6 bases). The CDR3 has 14 residues. Germline CDR1 is SGHNT and CDR2 is YENEEA. V was pared by 3 bases and J by 4 bases, with 13 bases between. The CDR3 DNA sequence: TGTGCCAGCAGCTTCACAGGGATAGGATACGAGCAGTACTTC. This codes for CASSFTGIGYEQYF.

The chain couples TRBV5-4 to TRBJ1-1; D is uncertain. Germline V gene data show CDR1 as SGHNT and CDR2 as YYREEE (reference sequence). V lost 2 bases and J lost 3, with 14 bases in between. This CDR3 has 15 residues. The CDR3 reads CASSFTSGEDTEAFF. The CDR3 nucleotides read TGTGCCAGCAGCTTTACTAGCGGGGAGGACACTGAAGCTTTCTTT.

This chain joins TRBV7-2 and TRBJ1-5; no clear D gene. Trimming removed 4 bases from V and 5 bases from J, with 15 bases in between. This CDR3 contains 15 residues. In germline, CDR1 is SGHTA, CDR2 FQGNSA. The CDR3 is CASSSPGIGDQPQHF. As DNA, the CDR3 is TGTGCCAGCAGCTCGCCTGGCATCGGTGATCAGCCCCAGCATTTT. The complete variable domain, with remaining parts taken from reference TRBV7-2 and TRBJ1-5, reads GAGVSQSPSNKVTEKGKDVELRCDPISGHTALYWYRQSLGQGLEFLIYFQGNSAPDKSGLPSDRFSAERTGGSVSTLTIQRTQQEDSAVYLCASSSPGIGDQPQHFGDGTRLSIL.

This sequence joins TRBV7-2 and TRBJ2-2, with 9 positions matching TRBD1. CDR3 size: 15 residues. Germline assignment: CDR1 SGHTA and CDR2 FQGNSA. V lost 5 bases and J lost 5; bases outside the gene matches: 6. The CDR3 DNA reads as TGTGCCAGCAGCGGGACAGGGAGCATGACCGGGGAGCTGTTTTTT. The encoded protein is CASSGTGSMTGELFF. Looking up the rest from reference TRBV7-2 and TRBJ2-2 gives the full variable domain: GAGVSQSPSNKVTEKGKDVELRCDPISGHTALYWYRQSLGQGLEFLIYFQGNSAPDKSGLPSDRFSAERTGGSVSTLTIQRTQQEDSAVYLCASSGTGSMTGELFFGEGSRLTVL.

With regard to this clonotype: Lacking the conserved final phenylalanine or tryptophan, this CDR3 likely reflects a read error. The limits of the CDR3 on the DNA are not certain, so only TCRdb's listed CDR3 is given. The V call is TRBV7-8, the J call TRBJ2-1; TRBD1 is the table's D call and was not checked against the DNA. The length of the CDR3 is 13 amino acids, counting both ends. CDR1 SGHVS and CDR2 FQNEAQ come from the germline V gene. The CDR3 loop reads CASSLGGIHDQLY.

Concerning this clonotype itself: Germline is not matched at one junction end, which may reflect a read error. The rearrangement links TRBV9 to TRBJ1-1; no reliable D call. The CDR3 has 14 residues. Germline V lookup: CDR1 SGDLS, CDR2 YYNGEE. The CDR3 loop is CASSVGSDTQYVVF. In nucleotides, the CDR3 is TGTGCCAGCAGCGTAGGGTCAGATACGCAGTATGTTGTCTTT.

The rearrangement links TRBV10-1 to TRBJ2-5; 8 bases align to TRBD2. Trimming at V came to 3 bases and at J to 1 base, leaving 10 bases not matched to a gene. This CDR3 contains 17 residues. The germline gives CDR1 WNHNN, CDR2 SYGVQD (reference sequence). The CDR3 DNA reads as TGCGCCAGCAGTGAAAAAAAAGCGGGGGACTTCCAAGAGACCCAGTACTTC. This encodes CASSEKKAGDFQETQYF.

Worth noting for this clonotype: No conserved phenylalanine or tryptophan ends this CDR3, so it is likely a read error. No DNA is shown, since the ends of the CDR3 on it are uncertain; the CDR3 is the one TCRdb lists. This sequence joins TRBV2 and TRBJ2-5; the tabulated D call, TRBD2, remains unverified against the DNA. Including both end residues, the CDR3 is 14 amino acids long. CDR1 and CDR2 (germline): SNHLY, FYNNEI. CDR3 sequence reads: CASSSRCYEQNLWS.

The V and J genes are TRBV7-9 and TRBJ1-1; D is possibly TRBD1 (5 bases). V was pared by 2 bases and J by 0 bases, with 10 bases between. Germline CDR1 SEHNR, CDR2 FQNEAQ (reference sequence). CDR3 length equals 15 residues. CDR3 amino acids: CASSLTGDLNTEAFF. Here the CDR3 DNA reads TGTGCCAGCAGCTTAACAGGTGACCTGAACACTGAAGCTTTCTTT.

Concerning this clonotype itself: A junction end diverges from the germline sequence, so it may reflect a read error. The chain carries TRBV19 and TRBJ2-1; a possible D gene is TRBD2 (6 bases). CDR1 and CDR2 from the germline V gene are LNHDA and SQIVND (reference sequence). The CDR3 consists of 15 residues. As DNA, the CDR3 is TGTGCCAGAAGTATAGCTAGCGAAGCCTACAATGAGCCGGTCTTC. This codes for CARSIASEAYNEPVF.

In this sample, this clonotype turned up once. J is TRBJ2-2 and V is TRBV7-8, with 7 nucleotides matching TRBD2. Germline V gene lookup returns CDR1 SGHVS and CDR2 FQNEAQ. Germline trimming cut 2 bases from V and 17 bases from J; bases unmatched to any gene: 17. This CDR3 has 15 amino acids. CDR3 region: CASSLSGGTDTQYFF. Written as DNA, the CDR3 is TGTGCCAGCAGCTTATCGGGGGGTACCGATACGCAGTATTTTTTT. Supplemented by reference TRBV7-8 and TRBJ2-2, the full variable domain reads GAGVSQSPRYKVAKRGQDVALRCDPISGHVSLFWYQQALGQGPEFLTYFQNEAQLDKSGLPSDRFFAERPEGSVSTLKIQRTQQEDSAVYLCASSLSGGTDTQYFFGEGSRLTVL.

Concerning this clonotype: At one of its ends the junction is not consistent with the germline gene, which may arise from a read error. V usage is TRBV7-9 and J usage is TRBJ2-7; maybe TRBD2 (5 bases). The CDR3 covers 15 residues. Germline loops: CDR1 SEHNR, CDR2 FQNEAQ (reference sequence). The CDR3 DNA follows: TGTGCCAGCAGCTTTCAAAGGCGCGGGCTCTACGAGCAGTGCTTC. Protein sequence: CASSFQRRGLYEQCF.

The rearrangement uses TRBV19 and TRBJ2-7; perhaps TRBD1 as D (6 bases). There are 16 residues in the CDR3. Deletions cut 6 bases from V and 8 bases from J, with 26 bases between. Looked up from germline, CDR1 is LNHDA and CDR2 is SQIVND (reference sequence). The DNA for the CDR3 is TGTGCCAGTAGGATGGACAGAGAGGCCAAGCAGCCCCAGCAGTACGTC. Amino acids: CASRMDREAKQPQQYV.

The genes are TRBV7-3 and TRBJ2-3, with TRBD2 identical over 7 bases. The CDR3 runs 14 residues. Germline trimming cut 3 bases from V and 12 bases from J; bases unmatched to any gene: 12. The germline V gene encodes CDR1 SGHTA and CDR2 FQGTGA. Here the CDR3 reads CASSFTSAIGSQYF. The CDR3 region has the DNA TGTGCCAGCAGCTTTACTAGCGCAATCGGTAGTCAGTATTTT.

The chain links TRBV4-2 to TRBJ1-2, with D possibly being TRBD1 (5 bases). The CDR3 covers 15 residues. Between the trimmed V and J ends, which lost 1 base and 2 bases, there was a span of 11 bases. The germline V gene has CDR1 LGHNA and CDR2 YNFKEQ. The chain's CDR3 is CASSQAGGLNYGYTF. DNA for the CDR3: TGTGCCAGCAGCCAAGCGGGGGGGTTAAACTATGGCTACACCTTC.

V usage is TRBV15 and J usage is TRBJ1-5; D remains ambiguous. V was shortened by 0 bases and J by 13 bases, with 19 bases between the two germline ends. The CDR3 covers 15 residues. Per germline, CDR1 LNHNV and CDR2 YYDKDF (reference sequence). The DNA of the CDR3 is TGTGCCACCAGCAGAGATAGACAAGGGCATCATGCGCAGCATTTT. It specifies CATSRDRQGHHAQHF.

The chain employs TRBV7-6 and TRBJ2-7; D is possibly TRBD1 (5 bases). Germline V gives CDR1 SGHVS, CDR2 FNYEAQ. V gave up 4 bases and J gave up 12 bases, with 22 bases separating them. CDR3 length equals 14 residues. In DNA, the CDR3 is TGTGCCAGCAGCTCCTCCCAGGGTGATTACGCCCTGTACTTC. It codes for CASSSSQGDYALYF.

Note on this clonotype: At one boundary the junction diverges from the germline segment, which might be a read error. The chain recombines TRBV7-9 with TRBJ2-3, with TRBD2 matching over 8 bases. Per germline, CDR1 SEHNR and CDR2 FQNEAQ (reference sequence). The CDR3 consists of 14 residues. The CDR3 coding sequence is TGTGCCAGCAGCTTGGCGGGAGGTCGCGCAACAGAGCAATTT. It is translated as CASSLAGGRATEQF.

For this clonotype: Because the CDR3 is missing its conserved closing phenylalanine or tryptophan, this is likely a read error. The DNA is omitted, as the CDR3 cannot be located on it reliably, and the CDR3 follows TCRdb's listing. The genes are TRBV7-9 and TRBJ2-1; the table's D call TRBD2 went unverified against the DNA. The CDR3 length equals 13 residues, ends included. Germline-derived CDR1 and CDR2 are SEHNR and FQNEAQ (reference sequence). This CDR3 is CASSFQRSGGHDL.

V and J are TRBV5-1 and TRBJ1-6; no clear D. Germline V gene sequence: CDR1 SGHRS, CDR2 YFSETQ. The CDR3 is made up of 16 amino acids. The V gene lost 0 bases and the J gene lost 6 bases, with 13 bases spanning the gap. CDR3 in DNA: TGCGCCAGCAGCTTGGCGGAGGGCGACTGTAATTCACCCCTCCACTTT. This encodes CASSLAEGDCNSPLHF.